These 24 T cell receptor beta chains were sequenced from one sample in a study of cytomegalovirus exposure and HLA in healthy donors. PCR used 60 Vbeta primers and 13 Jbeta primers. Sequencing was performed with immunoSEQ multiplex PCR; in TCRdb, only in-frame clones are kept and a portion is missing. This table has over 150,000 clones, 75% appearing once. What was sequenced was PBMCs. Source of these receptors: a woman between 45 and 65 years old in good health and CMV-seropositive.

J is TRBJ2-5 and V is TRBV25-1; the match to TRBD1 covers 7 bases. Trimming cost V 4 bases and J 1 base; bases outside gene matches: 6. In germline, CDR1 is MGHDK, CDR2 SYGVNS. This CDR3 spans 15 amino acids. CDR3 residues: CASSGQGIIQETQYF. CDR3 bases: TGTGCCAGCAGTGGACAGGGAATTATCCAAGAGACCCAGTACTTC.

The chain recombines TRBV18 with TRBJ2-1, with D perhaps matching TRBD2 (6 bases). The CDR3 contains 11 residues. The ends were cut back, 8 bases at V and 7 bases at J, with 9 bases in the middle. Germline V CDR1 and CDR2: KGHSH, LQKENI. The CDR3: CASQGGNEQFF. The CDR3 DNA reads as TGTGCCAGCCAGGGAGGTAATGAGCAGTTCTTC.

The genes are TRBV27 and TRBJ1-1; D may be TRBD1 (6 bases). The CDR3 is 13 amino acids. V lost 5 bases, J lost 4 bases, and 11 bases lay in between. Germline assignment: CDR1 MNHEY and CDR2 SMNVEV (reference sequence). The CDR3 loop is CASSLRGSTEAFF. The CDR3 bases are TGTGCCAGCAGTCTAAGGGGGTCCACTGAAGCTTTCTTT.

V usage is TRBV6-5 and J usage is TRBJ2-7, with 7 positions matching TRBD1. The CDR3 runs to 13 residues. CDR1 is MNHEY, CDR2 SVGAGI, per germline. V shed 5 bases and J 5 bases; nucleotides not matched to a gene: 6. CDR3 DNA sequence: TGTGCCAGCAGTAGGGGGCCGACTAACGAGCAGTACTTC. Translated, it gives CASSRGPTNEQYF.

A word on this clone: The identical CDR3 is also encoded by other nucleotide sequences in the sample. V and J are TRBV7-9 and TRBJ1-6; D gene uncertain. Germline loops: CDR1 SEHNR, CDR2 FQNEAQ (reference sequence). This CDR3 has 15 residues. The V and J ends lost 6 bases and 4 bases respectively, with 13 bases between them. The CDR3 loop reads CASSLQSGYNSPLHF. CDR3 DNA: TGTGCCAGCAGTCTACAATCCGGGTATAATTCACCCCTCCACTTT.

The chain employs TRBV5-1 and TRBJ2-2; 8 positions agree with TRBD2. Losses at the gene ends were 6 bases for V and 0 bases for J; bases not matched to a gene: 10. The CDR3 spans 17 residues. Germline V CDR1 and CDR2: SGHRS, YFSETQ. CDR3 DNA sequence: TGCGCCAGCACACCGGGCGGGGGGACCGCGAACACCGGGGAGCTGTTTTTT. As protein: CASTPGGGTANTGELFF.

This clone was seen a handful of times. A read error may produce the germline difference seen at one junction end. This chain connects TRBV7-9 to TRBJ2-1; the match to TRBD2 covers 11 bases. The CDR3 consists of 17 residues. Germline V lookup: CDR1 SEHNR, CDR2 FQNEAQ (reference sequence). CDR3 loop: CSSSSGQIAGGLNEQFF. The CDR3 DNA sequence: TGTTCCAGCAGCTCTGGACAAATAGCGGGGGGGCTTAATGAGCAGTTCTTC.

J is TRBJ2-5 and V is TRBV7-3; 9 bases fit TRBD2. Trimming at V came to 3 bases and at J to 5 bases, leaving 7 bases not matched to a gene. There are 15 residues in the CDR3. The germline gives CDR1 SGHTA, CDR2 FQGTGA. The CDR3 loop reads CASSFSGGTRETQYF. The CDR3 nucleotides read TGTGCCAGCAGCTTTAGCGGGGGAACGAGGGAGACCCAGTACTTC.

This clone is a singleton in its sample. V gene TRBV6-1 combines with J gene TRBJ2-2, with D unresolved. The germline V gene has CDR1 MNHNS and CDR2 SASEGT. The CDR3 spans 15 residues. V gave up 0 bases and J gave up 5 bases, with 10 bases separating them. The CDR3, as DNA: TGTGCCAGCAGTGAAGCAAACAGCCTAACCGGGGAGCTGTTTTTT. Amino acids: CASSEANSLTGELFF.

This clone was seen a few times. V is TRBV4-1 and J is TRBJ1-3; maybe TRBD1 (5 bases). Germline V CDR1 and CDR2: MGHRA, YSYEKL. The CDR3 has 15 residues. V lost 1 base and J 4 bases, leaving 11 bases between the germline ends. The CDR3 is CASSQVGGSGNTIYF. Written as DNA, the CDR3 is TGCGCCAGCAGCCAAGTTGGGGGGTCGGGAAACACCATATATTTT.

Remarks on this clone: Other DNA sequences in the same sample also yield this CDR3. The chain links TRBV7-6 to TRBJ2-7, with TRBD2 as a possible D gene (6 bases). Germline CDR1 reads SGHVS; CDR2 reads FNYEAQ. With 0 bases removed from V and 1 base from J, the gap between germline ends came to 10 bases. The CDR3 is 15 amino acids. CDR3 DNA sequence: TGTGCCAGCAGCTTAGCTACCGGGACTTCCTACGAGCAGTACTTC. Translating gives CASSLATGTSYEQYF.

The chain is built from TRBV4-2 and TRBJ2-7; perhaps TRBD1 as D (5 bases). CDR1 and CDR2 from the germline V gene are LGHNA and YNFKEQ. V shed 3 bases and J shed 8 bases, with 20 bases lying between them. This CDR3 has 15 residues. CDR3 in amino acids: CASSQEGHTDSQQYF. The DNA of the CDR3 is TGTGCCAGCAGCCAGGAAGGACACACTGACTCCCAGCAGTACTTC.

The chain has TRBV7-6 and TRBJ1-5; D is perhaps TRBD1 (6 bases). V lost 1 base, J lost 3 bases, and 7 bases lay in between. The CDR3 runs to 14 residues. The germline CDR1 and CDR2 sequences are SGHVS and FNYEAQ. CDR3 nucleotide sequence: TGTGCCAGCAGCTTAGGACAGGCCAATCAGCCCCAGCATTTT. Its translation: CASSLGQANQPQHF.

The chain combines TRBV5-1 with TRBJ1-6; 11 bases are shared with TRBD1. The V gene end was trimmed by 5 bases and the J gene end by 9 bases; junction bases not matched to a gene: 7. This CDR3 is built from 15 residues. Germline values: CDR1 SGHRS, CDR2 YFSETQ. In DNA, the CDR3 is TGCGCCAGCAGTACTGGACAGGGGGCCAGTTCACCCCTCCACTTT. It codes for CASSTGQGASSPLHF.

The chain links TRBV2 to TRBJ1-1, with 10 bases aligning to TRBD1. After removal of 4 bases from V and 7 bases from J, the junction contained 3 bases not matched to a gene. The germline V gene encodes CDR1 SNHLY and CDR2 FYNNEI. This CDR3 is built from 13 residues. CDR3 sequence: CASSGQGAGEAFF. CDR3 sequence (DNA): TGTGCCAGCAGTGGACAGGGGGCTGGTGAAGCTTTCTTT. The full variable domain, in which reference TRBV2 and TRBJ1-1 provide the parts outside the CDR3, is EPEVTQTPSHQVTQMGQEVILRCVPISNHLYFYWYRQILGQKVEFLVSFYNNEISEKSEIFDDQFSVERPDGSNFTLKIRSTKLEDSAMYFCASSGQGAGEAFFGQGTRLTVV.

A few counts support this clone. The chain is built from TRBV5-1 and TRBJ2-7, with 8 positions matching TRBD2. This CDR3 comprises 13 residues. CDR1 is SGHRS, CDR2 YFSETQ, per germline. Trimming at V came to 3 bases and at J to 5 bases, leaving 4 bases not matched to a gene. The CDR3, as DNA: TGCGCCAGCAGCTCCCGGACTAGCAACGAGCAGTACTTC. It specifies CASSSRTSNEQYF.

This chain uses TRBV6-1 with TRBJ2-6; 8 nucleotides match TRBD1. V shed 3 bases, J shed 0 bases, and the junction held 10 bases outside the gene matches. Looked up from germline, CDR1 is MNHNS and CDR2 is SASEGT. CDR3 size: 19 residues. For the CDR3, the DNA is TGTGCCAGCAGTGACCAAAGGGACAGGTTTATCTCTGGGGCCAACGTCCTGACTTTC. Translating it yields CASSDQRDRFISGANVLTF.

As regards this clone: The same CDR3 also results from other DNA sequences found in this sample. The chain employs TRBV9 and TRBJ2-3, with 9 bases that match TRBD1. J gave up 3 bases and V 0 bases, and 2 bases lay outside the gene matches. The germline V gene encodes CDR1 SGDLS and CDR2 YYNGEE. There are 15 residues in the CDR3. The CDR3 sequence is CASSVGDRDTDTQYF. The CDR3 DNA follows: TGTGCCAGCAGCGTAGGGGACAGGGATACAGATACGCAGTATTTT.

This chain uses TRBV6-1 with TRBJ2-5, with D hard to call. V lost 4 bases, J lost 5 bases, and 8 bases lay in between. Germline CDR1 reads MNHNS; CDR2 reads SASEGT. CDR3 size: 12 residues. CDR3 DNA: TGTGCCAGCAGTGCATTCAGGGAGACCCAGTACTTC. The encoded protein is CASSAFRETQYF.

This clone came up a few times. J is TRBJ1-2 and V is TRBV5-4, with TRBD1 matching 12 bases. The V and J ends lost 4 bases and 3 bases, in that order; junction bases with no gene match: 4. This CDR3 contains 15 residues. CDR1 and CDR2 (germline): SGHNT, YYREEE (reference sequence). In DNA form, the CDR3 reads TGTGCCAGCAGCAAGGGACAGGGGGCTGACTATGGCTACACCTTC. Its protein product is CASSKGQGADYGYTF.

V and J are TRBV6-1 and TRBJ1-6, with a possible D match to TRBD1 (5 bases). Trimming left V 7 bases short and J 7 bases short, with 17 bases between. The germline V gene encodes CDR1 MNHNS and CDR2 SASEGT. The CDR3 spans 15 residues. CDR3 loop: CASKFVDGQNSPLHF. CDR3 in DNA: TGTGCCAGCAAGTTCGTGGACGGACAAAATTCACCCCTCCACTTT.

The rearrangement links TRBV18 to TRBJ1-3, with 7 positions matching TRBD1. V lost 8 bases, J lost 4 bases, and 11 bases stayed unmatched. Germline lookup yields CDR1 KGHSH and CDR2 LQKENI. The CDR3 spans 15 residues. CDR3: CASTQQTGIGNTIYF. The DNA of the CDR3 is TGTGCCAGCACCCAACAGACAGGGATCGGAAACACCATATATTTT.

The CDR3 coding sequence is TGTGCCAGCAGTGAAAATGGGCTCGGCAATCAGCCCCAGCATTTT. This sequence encodes CASSENGLGNQPQHF. J is TRBJ1-5 and V is TRBV2; D not certain. The CDR3 length is 15 residues. V gave up 2 bases and J gave up 2 bases, with 10 bases separating them. CDR1 is SNHLY, CDR2 FYNNEI, per germline.

This clone has just a few counts. CDR3 amino acids: CASSPLGGDRGYF. CDR3 sequence (DNA): TGTGCCAGCAGCCCCCTTGGAGGGGACAGGGGCTACTTC. V gene TRBV7-9 combines with J gene TRBJ2-5; 10 bases agree with TRBD1. Germline V gene data show CDR1 as SEHNR and CDR2 as FQNEAQ (reference sequence). The CDR3 loop spans 13 amino acids. V lost 5 bases and J lost 14; bases outside the gene matches: 11.